This paragraph covers one T cell receptor (beta chain) sequence. The antigen remains undetermined. These data are taken from a study of PD-1 blockade in mismatch repair-deficient tumors. In the study overall: Enrolled 2013-2016, patients had progressing, pretreated mismatch repair-deficient cancers of about a dozen types. Broader study findings: Rapid post-treatment expansion, then contraction, generally preceding radiologic response, marked tumor-resident clones.

The CDR3 extends over 14 amino acids. The V end lost 5 bases, the J end lost 0 bases, and 7 bases lay between the germline ends. CDR1 and CDR2 (germline): SGHNT, YENEEA. A few pembrolizumab responders had their TCRs sequenced. TCRdb's table, derived via immunoSEQ multiplex PCR, lists solely in-frame clones and lacks some. The table lists over 100,000 clones, roughly 80% of them singletons. Here the sequenced sample was peripheral blood, taken roughly 60 weeks after starting pembrolizumab. The sequence was collected from an adult with mismatch repair-deficient cancer. V is TRBV11-3 and J is TRBJ1-4; D ambiguous. CDR3 in DNA: TGTGCCAGCAGCCCAAGTGCAACTAATGAAAAACTGTTTTTT. It codes for CASSPSATNEKLFF.